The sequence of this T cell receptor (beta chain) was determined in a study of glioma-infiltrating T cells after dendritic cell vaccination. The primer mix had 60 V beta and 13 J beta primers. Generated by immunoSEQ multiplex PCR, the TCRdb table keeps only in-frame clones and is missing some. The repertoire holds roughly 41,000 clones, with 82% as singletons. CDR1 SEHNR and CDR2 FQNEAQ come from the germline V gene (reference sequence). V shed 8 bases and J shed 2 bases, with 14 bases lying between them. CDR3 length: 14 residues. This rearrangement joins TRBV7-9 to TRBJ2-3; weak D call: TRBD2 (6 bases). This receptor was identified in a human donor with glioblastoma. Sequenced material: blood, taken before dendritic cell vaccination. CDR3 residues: CASPGSSDTDTQYF. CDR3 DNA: TGTGCCAGCCCCGGCTCTAGCGACACAGATACGCAGTATTTT.